These 9 T cell receptor beta chains were all obtained from the same sample, sequenced in a study of control samples from healthy donors and cancer patients. Using immunoSEQ multiplex PCR, the repertoire was profiled, and TCRdb retains in-frame clones only, with some absent. The sample has about 95,000 clones; over 80% are singletons. The sample taken for sequencing was blood. Every receptor here comes from a man aged 25 to 40 in good health.

The chain carries TRBV23-1 and TRBJ1-1, with D uncertain. TRBV23-1 carries the ORF label, with uncertain function. CDR3 size: 14 residues. V gave up 0 bases and J gave up 4 bases, with 9 bases separating them. CDR3 residues: CASSQSTGGTEAFF. In DNA, the CDR3 is TGCGCCAGCAGTCAATCTACGGGAGGCACTGAAGCTTTCTTT.

V usage is TRBV30 and J usage is TRBJ1-6; D is undetermined. V gave up 3 bases and J gave up 0 bases, with 21 bases separating them. CDR3 length: 19 amino acids. Germline CDR1 is GTSNPN and CDR2 is SVGIG (reference sequence). The CDR3 region is CAWREGPVSQNSYNSPLHF. The CDR3 DNA reads TGTGCCTGGAGAGAAGGACCGGTCTCTCAAAACTCCTATAATTCACCCCTCCACTTT.

The chain uses TRBV5-1 and TRBJ1-1; unclear D gene. The CDR3 contains 14 residues. Germline V gives CDR1 SGHRS, CDR2 YFSETQ. Trimming removed 0 bases from V and 0 bases from J, with 6 bases in between. The CDR3 loop reads CASSLDRMNTEAFF. The CDR3 DNA reads TGCGCCAGCAGCTTGGACCGCATGAACACTGAAGCTTTCTTT. Based on the CDR3 plus reference TRBV5-1 and TRBJ1-1, the full variable domain is KAGVTQTPRYLIKTRGQQVTLSCSPISGHRSVSWYQQTPGQGLQFLFEYFSETQRNKGNFPGRFSGRQFSNSRSEMNVSTLELGDSALYLCASSLDRMNTEAFFGQGTRLTVV.

The chain couples TRBV6-5 to TRBJ2-4; D gene uncertain. CDR3 length: 14 amino acids. Germline lookup yields CDR1 MNHEY and CDR2 SVGAGI. V dropped 8 bases and J dropped 2 bases, with 13 bases sitting between them. The chain's CDR3 is CASGSRAPKNIQYF. The CDR3 DNA follows: TGTGCCAGCGGCTCAAGGGCCCCCAAAAACATTCAGTACTTC.

The CDR3 DNA sequence: TGTGCCAGCAGTTTAAGGCTCTATGGCTACACCTTC. Translating it yields CASSLRLYGYTF. The rearrangement uses TRBV12-3 or TRBV12-4 and TRBJ1-2; D is ambiguous. With 2 bases removed from V and 4 bases from J, the gap between germline ends came to 5 bases. The length of the CDR3 is 12 residues.

The chain joins TRBV10-3 to TRBJ2-2, with D uncertain. Germline CDR1 ENHRY, CDR2 SYGVKD. Trimming cost V 8 bases and J 4 bases, with 8 bases left between them. The CDR3 is 12 amino acids. Here the CDR3 reads CAILQITGELFF. The DNA of the CDR3 is TGTGCCATCCTACAGATCACCGGGGAGCTGTTTTTT.

V is TRBV11-1 and J is TRBJ2-3, with D perhaps TRBD2 (5 bases). The germline gives CDR1 SGHAT, CDR2 FQDESV (reference sequence). Trimming took 0 bases from V and 6 from J, leaving 13 bases between them. CDR3 length: 15 amino acids. CDR3: CASSLAPGLGDTQYF. In nucleotides, the CDR3 is TGTGCCAGCAGCTTAGCGCCGGGGTTGGGGGATACGCAGTATTTT.

The chain carries TRBV7-2 and TRBJ2-7; no clear D gene. From germline, CDR1 is SGHTA and CDR2 FQGNSA. The CDR3 totals 14 residues. Trimming left V 2 bases short and J 0 bases short, with 8 bases between. The CDR3 DNA sequence: TGTGCCAGCAGCTTAAAAGGATCCTCCTACGAGCAGTACTTC. It is translated as CASSLKGSSYEQYF.

This chain links TRBV7-2 with TRBJ2-7; D is unclear. This CDR3 spans 16 amino acids. Trimming removed 7 bases at V and 0 bases at J, with 19 bases between. Germline CDR1 reads SGHTA; CDR2 reads FQGNSA. CDR3 DNA: TGTGCCAGCACCGACCCCGGTCGCGTGACCTCCTACGAGCAGTACTTC. Protein product: CASTDPGRVTSYEQYF.